This TCR beta chain is from a study of T cells in Graves' hyperthyroidism and ophthalmopathy. Using RNA transcripts as the source, TCR beta CDR3 regions were amplified. With the HTBI primer set, the TCR CDR3 went through a first round of RT-PCR. TCRdb itself ran the multiplex PCR reads through MiXCR, one entry per CDR3 protein. The table shows 300,000 to 450,000 distinct CDR3 sequences, with over 10% occurring only once. This clonotype was counted ten times or more. CDR1 is MDHEN, CDR2 SYDVKM, per germline. The CDR3 spans 19 residues. V lost 4 bases, J lost 3 bases, and 26 bases lay in between. The PBMCs studied were ones that came from 9 to 10 ml fresh peripheral blood.

The sample was blood. This sequence originates from a woman aged 18-29 years with Graves' hyperthyroidism. V gene TRBV28 combines with J gene TRBJ2-3; possible D gene TRBD1, 6 bases. CDR3 sequence: CASSSNLWGPGSFTDTQYF. The CDR3 DNA reads TGTGCCAGCAGTTCCAATTTGTGGGGGCCTGGAAGTTTTACAGATACGCAGTATTTT.